A single sample gave rise to the 32 T cell receptor beta chains below, sequenced in a study of cytomegalovirus exposure and HLA in healthy donors. PCR was performed using 60 Vbeta and 13 Jbeta primers. The table came from immunoSEQ multiplex PCR; TCRdb's copy has only in-frame clones and leaves some out. In the table there are some 140,000 clones, over 65% of which are singletons. Input material: PBMCs. The receptors were sampled from a woman in her thirties or forties in good health and CMV-seronegative.

The rearrangement uses TRBV10-3 and TRBJ2-5, with TRBD2 matching over 9 bases. The CDR3 has 13 amino acids. The V gene end was trimmed by 6 bases and the J gene end by 7 bases; junction bases not matched to a gene: 6. The germline CDR1 and CDR2 sequences are ENHRY and SYGVKD. CDR3 amino acids: CAIRGLAGTTQYF. As DNA, the CDR3 is TGTGCCATCAGGGGACTAGCCGGGACGACCCAGTACTTC.

This chain joins TRBV11-2 and TRBJ2-7, with a weak D call TRBD2 (7 bases). The CDR3 totals 17 residues. The germline CDR1 and CDR2 sequences are SGHAT and FQNNGV. Trimming took off 2 bases at V and 3 bases at J, with 20 bases between the two ends. The CDR3 spells CASSLFRSGGPLYEQYF. In nucleotides, the CDR3 is TGTGCCAGCAGCTTATTCCGGTCCGGGGGGCCCCTCTACGAGCAGTACTTC.

This clone was detected only once. This rearrangement joins TRBV5-1 to TRBJ2-7; perhaps TRBD2 as D (6 bases). The CDR3 is 15 residues long. The V gene lost 4 bases and the J gene lost 0 bases, with 14 bases spanning the gap. The germline CDR1 and CDR2 sequences are SGHRS and YFSETQ. CDR3 protein: CASSGGTASSYEQYF. DNA of the CDR3: TGCGCCAGCAGCGGAGGGACCGCCTCCTCCTACGAGCAGTACTTC.

The chain couples TRBV7-9 to TRBJ1-2, with 10 bases matching TRBD1. Germline-derived CDR1 and CDR2 are SEHNR and FQNEAQ (reference sequence). Unmatched junction bases numbered 4, after V lost 4 bases and J lost 8 bases. CDR3 length equals 13 residues. CDR3: CASSSDRGQGYTF. In DNA, the CDR3 is TGTGCCAGCAGCTCCGACAGGGGGCAAGGCTACACCTTC.

This chain links TRBV30 with TRBJ2-7, with D unclear. From germline, CDR1 is GTSNPN and CDR2 SVGIG (reference sequence). The CDR3 runs 11 residues. V lost 5 bases and J 5 bases, leaving 10 bases between the germline ends. CDR3 in amino acids: CAWRQVDEQYF. The CDR3 DNA follows: TGTGCCTGGCGTCAGGTGGACGAGCAGTACTTC.

This clone appeared a few times. The chain joins TRBV5-1 to TRBJ2-1; tentative D call: TRBD1 (6 bases). This CDR3 region has 14 residues. V was clipped by 0 bases and J by 7 bases, with 11 bases between them. CDR1 SGHRS and CDR2 YFSETQ come from the germline V gene. The CDR3 nucleotides read TGCGCCAGCAGCTTGGGATCTCAGGGGAATGAGCAGTTCTTC. This encodes CASSLGSQGNEQFF.

This sequence joins TRBV5-1 and TRBJ2-5, with 7 nucleotides matching TRBD2. CDR3 size: 15 residues. With 0 bases clipped from V and 3 bases from J, the junction kept 5 bases outside the gene matches. CDR1 and CDR2 (germline): SGHRS, YFSETQ. CDR3 residues: CASSLVWTREETQYF. The CDR3 DNA is TGCGCCAGCAGCTTGGTTTGGACTAGAGAAGAGACCCAGTACTTC.

The chain uses TRBV18 and TRBJ2-3; D is perhaps TRBD2 (5 bases). Trimming removed 3 bases from V and 5 bases from J, with 12 bases in between. The CDR3 is 14 residues long. The germline V gene encodes CDR1 KGHSH and CDR2 LQKENI. CDR3 amino acids: CASSPREKGDTQYF. The DNA for the CDR3 is TGTGCCAGCTCACCGAGGGAAAAGGGAGATACGCAGTATTTT.

V is TRBV6-1 and J is TRBJ2-7, with 9 positions matching TRBD1. This CDR3 has 14 amino acids. In germline, CDR1 is MNHNS, CDR2 SASEGT. Trimming at V came to 6 bases and at J to 6 bases, leaving 9 bases not matched to a gene. CDR3 coding DNA: TGTGCCAGCAGACTAGACAGGGGGAATCCCGAGCAGTACTTC. Translating gives CASRLDRGNPEQYF.

The chain couples TRBV5-8 to TRBJ2-1, with TRBD2 matching over 8 bases. Per the germline V gene, CDR1 is SGHTS and CDR2 is YDEGEE. V gave up 0 bases and J gave up 2 bases; unmatched junction bases: 1. The CDR3 is 15 residues long. The CDR3 is CASSLGSGAYNEQFF. CDR3 nucleotides: TGTGCCAGCAGCTTGGGTAGCGGGGCCTACAATGAGCAGTTCTTC.

This rearrangement joins TRBV6-1 to TRBJ2-7, with a weak D call TRBD1 (6 bases). The germline CDR1 and CDR2 sequences are MNHNS and SASEGT. This CDR3 has 15 amino acids. V was cut by 6 bases and J by 1 base, with 16 bases left in between. Here the CDR3 DNA reads TGTGCCAGCAGCACGGGTGCAGGGACATCCTACGAGCAGTACTTC. Translating gives CASSTGAGTSYEQYF.

V usage is TRBV10-2 and J usage is TRBJ1-5, with D unresolved. Trimming removed 0 bases at V and 2 bases at J, with 5 bases between. The CDR3 covers 14 residues. Per the germline V gene, CDR1 is WSHSY and CDR2 is SAAADI. CDR3 sequence (DNA): TGCGCCAGCAGTGAGTCTGGCCGCAATCAGCCCCAGCATTTT. As protein: CASSESGRNQPQHF.

In DNA, the CDR3 is TGTGCCAGCAGTTACGGGGGGAGTACGAACACCGGGGAGCTGTTTTTT. Its protein product is CASSYGGSTNTGELFF. The chain has TRBV6-6 and TRBJ2-2; TRBD2 is a possible D gene (6 bases). CDR1 is MNHNY, CDR2 SVGAGI, per germline (reference sequence). The CDR3 loop spans 16 amino acids. With 2 bases removed from V and 0 bases from J, the gap between germline ends came to 10 bases.

The J gene is TRBJ1-5, the V gene TRBV6-1; 10 bases map to TRBD1. The V and J ends lost 4 bases and 4 bases, in that order; junction bases with no gene match: 4. This CDR3 comprises 15 residues. Germline V gene lookup returns CDR1 MNHNS and CDR2 SASEGT. CDR3 amino acids: CASSVDRGQNQPQHF. The DNA for the CDR3 is TGTGCCAGCAGTGTAGACAGGGGGCAGAATCAGCCCCAGCATTTT.

The chain has TRBV28 and TRBJ1-2; D might be TRBD1 (5 bases). The V gene's germline CDR1 is MDHEN and CDR2 SYDVKM. CDR3 length equals 14 residues. V lost 1 base and J 4 bases, leaving 10 bases between the germline ends. CDR3 DNA: TGTGCCAGCAGTTTATTGTGGCAGGGCTATGGCTACACCTTC. Encoded protein: CASSLLWQGYGYTF.

The chain carries TRBV5-5 and TRBJ2-1; 11 positions agree with TRBD1. CDR3 length: 15 amino acids. Germline trimming cut 1 base from V and 8 bases from J; bases unmatched to any gene: 5. Germline CDR1 SGHKS, CDR2 YYEKEE (reference sequence). The CDR3 loop reads CASSLMGQGGYEQFF. CDR3 DNA: TGTGCCAGCAGCTTGATGGGACAGGGGGGATATGAGCAGTTCTTC.

The V gene is TRBV10-3, the J gene TRBJ2-7; no definite D call. The V and J ends lost 10 bases and 7 bases respectively, with 17 bases between them. Germline V lookup: CDR1 ENHRY, CDR2 SYGVKD. The CDR3 is 12 residues long. The CDR3 DNA reads TGTGCCACCCTTCTGCCTACGTCTGAGCAGTACTTC. As protein: CATLLPTSEQYF.

This rearrangement joins TRBV9 to TRBJ1-2; TRBD1 aligns across 8 bases. Germline assignment: CDR1 SGDLS and CDR2 YYNGEE. The CDR3 totals 11 residues. Trimming removed 4 bases from V and 8 bases from J; junction bases left unmatched: 1. The CDR3 loop is CASSWTGGYTF. CDR3 in DNA: TGTGCCAGCAGCTGGACAGGGGGCTACACCTTC.

The chain links TRBV6-1 to TRBJ1-5; 9 bases line up with TRBD1. This CDR3 region has 14 residues. J gave up 8 bases and V 5 bases, and 7 bases lay outside the gene matches. The germline CDR1 and CDR2 sequences are MNHNS and SASEGT. The CDR3 DNA follows: TGTGCCAGCAGTAGGACAGGGGATAAGGAGCCCCAGCATTTT. The encoded protein is CASSRTGDKEPQHF.

CDR3 sequence reads: CASSADRGDTEAFF. For the CDR3, the DNA is TGTGCCAGCAGCGCCGACAGGGGGGACACTGAAGCTTTCTTT. The rearrangement links TRBV6-1 to TRBJ1-1; 9 positions match TRBD1. The CDR3 loop spans 14 amino acids. Germline trimming cut 6 bases from V and 3 bases from J; bases unmatched to any gene: 5. CDR1 is MNHNS and CDR2 is SASEGT in the germline V gene.

The genes are TRBV28 and TRBJ1-4; D not resolved. CDR3 length: 14 residues. Per germline, CDR1 MDHEN and CDR2 SYDVKM. V was cut by 4 bases and J by 5 bases, with 11 bases left in between. The CDR3 protein is CASSSPGENEKLFF. The CDR3 DNA is TGTGCCAGCAGTTCGCCCGGGGAGAATGAAAAACTGTTTTTT.

The V call is TRBV6-1, the J call TRBJ2-5, with D perhaps matching TRBD2 (6 bases). Germline values: CDR1 MNHNS, CDR2 SASEGT. With 4 bases removed from V and 5 bases from J, the gap between germline ends came to 17 bases. This CDR3 comprises 15 residues. The CDR3 is CASSAGGGAWETQYF. The CDR3 DNA reads TGTGCCAGCAGTGCTGGAGGAGGGGCATGGGAGACCCAGTACTTC.

The rearrangement links TRBV5-1 to TRBJ2-3; TRBD2 agrees at 8 bases. V was clipped by 3 bases and J by 4 bases; unmatched bases: 4. Per germline, CDR1 SGHRS and CDR2 YFSETQ. The length of the CDR3 is 14 residues. The CDR3 nucleotides are TGCGCCAGCAGCTGGGGACTAGTGTCAGATACGCAGTATTTT. This gives the protein CASSWGLVSDTQYF.

The V and J genes are TRBV7-9 and TRBJ1-1, with D maybe TRBD1 (6 bases). The CDR3 contains 16 residues. Germline V lookup: CDR1 SEHNR, CDR2 FQNEAQ (reference sequence). V lost 5 bases, J lost 0 bases, and 16 bases lay in between. This CDR3 is CASSQGTVKMNTEAFF. CDR3 DNA: TGTGCCAGCAGCCAGGGGACCGTAAAAATGAACACTGAAGCTTTCTTT. Variable domain in full (rest from reference TRBV7-9 and TRBJ1-1): DTGVSQNPRHKITKRGQNVTFRCDPISEHNRLYWYRQTLGQGPEFLTYFQNEAQLEKSRLLSDRFSAERPKGSFSTLEIQRTEQGDSAMYLCASSQGTVKMNTEAFFGQGTRLTVV.

The rearrangement joins TRBV5-1 to TRBJ1-4; TRBD1 is a possible D gene (5 bases). Germline V CDR1 and CDR2: SGHRS, YFSETQ. The CDR3 consists of 14 residues. V gave up 4 bases and J gave up 5 bases, with 12 bases separating them. This CDR3 reads CASSGGESNEKLFF. The CDR3 DNA follows: TGCGCCAGCAGCGGGGGGGAGTCGAATGAAAAACTGTTTTTT.

The chain has TRBV11-3 and TRBJ2-7; possibly TRBD1 for D (7 bases). The CDR3 is made up of 15 amino acids. From germline, CDR1 is SGHNT and CDR2 YENEEA. V lost 6 bases and J 4 bases, leaving 19 bases between the germline ends. CDR3 protein: CASSSTGRGGYEQYF. CDR3 DNA sequence: TGTGCCAGCAGTTCGACAGGGCGGGGCGGGTACGAGCAGTACTTC.

The chain recombines TRBV6-1 with TRBJ1-5; D ambiguous. CDR1 is MNHNS, CDR2 SASEGT, per germline. This CDR3 has 16 amino acids. Between the trimmed V and J ends, which lost 2 bases and 6 bases, there was a span of 17 bases. CDR3 sequence: CASSESIVAGGQPQHF. CDR3 nucleotide sequence: TGTGCCAGCAGTGAAAGTATCGTGGCAGGAGGTCAGCCCCAGCATTTT.

The rearrangement joins TRBV5-1 to TRBJ1-1; TRBD1 agrees at 8 bases. The CDR3 totals 14 residues. CDR1 SGHRS and CDR2 YFSETQ come from the germline V gene. The V and J ends lost 7 bases and 3 bases, in that order; junction bases with no gene match: 8. The CDR3 loop reads CASHRGGRDTEAFF. CDR3 nucleotide sequence: TGCGCCAGCCACAGGGGGGGGCGCGACACTGAAGCTTTCTTT.

The chain employs TRBV4-1 and TRBJ2-1; 9 positions match TRBD2. Per germline, CDR1 MGHRA and CDR2 YSYEKL. With 5 bases clipped from V and 8 bases from J, the junction kept 13 bases outside the gene matches. The CDR3 consists of 16 residues. This CDR3 reads CASSIRGAGGVDEQFF. For the CDR3, the DNA is TGCGCCAGCAGCATAAGGGGAGCGGGGGGTGTGGATGAGCAGTTCTTC.

CDR3 DNA: TGTGCCAGCAGCCCGAGGGTAGGGAGGGACGGCTACACCTTC. Its protein product is CASSPRVGRDGYTF. The genes are TRBV7-8 and TRBJ1-2; TRBD1 might be the D (5 bases). The V gene lost 5 bases and the J gene lost 8 bases, with 18 bases spanning the gap. Per the germline V gene, CDR1 is SGHVS and CDR2 is FQNEAQ. This CDR3 is built from 14 residues.

The chain recombines TRBV6-5 with TRBJ1-2; D unclear. Germline-derived CDR1 and CDR2 are MNHEY and SVGAGI. Trimming shortened V by 3 bases and J by 2 bases, and 7 bases separated the two germline ends. The CDR3 spans 13 residues. In nucleotides, the CDR3 is TGTGCCAGCAGTTATGGCGGAAACTATGGCTACACCTTC. It encodes CASSYGGNYGYTF.

The V call is TRBV6-5, the J call TRBJ2-7; 12 nucleotides agree with TRBD1. This CDR3 is built from 16 residues. Germline V lookup: CDR1 MNHEY, CDR2 SVGAGI. Trimming at V came to 0 bases and at J to 4 bases, leaving 4 bases not matched to a gene. In DNA form, the CDR3 reads TGTGCCAGCAGTTACTCAAGGGGACAGGGGGCATACGAGCAGTACTTC. Translating gives CASSYSRGQGAYEQYF.